This T cell receptor beta chain was sequenced in a study of human thymus T cells. Study findings and constraints: Highly overlapping thymic repertoires among unrelated individuals were reported in related research.

The thymus tissue came from resections taken during corrective heart surgery. Each of the donors was a healthy Finnish infant who was undergoing open corrective cardiac surgery for congenital heart defects. About this clone: Its cognate antigen is unknown.

Sequenced by immunoSEQ multiplex PCR; TCRdb stores in-frame clones only, minus some. This table holds around 120,000 clones, about 93% found once. Trimming pared 4 bases from V and 3 bases from J, leaving 17 bases between. Looked up from germline, CDR1 is SGDLS and CDR2 is YYNGEE. The CDR3 extends over 15 amino acids. The origin of this receptor is a boy in the first two years of life with a congenital heart defect but otherwise immunologically healthy. V is TRBV9 and J is TRBJ2-7; D gene unclear. Input material: thymus tissue. The CDR3 nucleotides are TGTGCCAGCAGCCCGGGTCCCGCACCTAACTACGAGCAGTACTTC. Encoded protein: CASSPGPAPNYEQYF.